This passage covers 32 T cell receptor beta chains from one sample sequenced in a study of cytomegalovirus exposure and HLA in healthy donors. PCR employed 60 Vbeta and 13 Jbeta primers. TCRdb's table, derived via immunoSEQ multiplex PCR, lists solely in-frame clones and lacks some. The table has roughly 240,000 clones, around 80% seen once. The specimen was PBMCs. The source of these receptors is a boy aged 5 to 17 in good health and CMV-seronegative.

CDR3 in DNA: TGCGCCAGCAGCTTGGCCCCTCCGGACAGGGGACTTTACGAGCAGTACTTC. Translating it yields CASSLAPPDRGLYEQYF. The chain is built from TRBV5-1 and TRBJ2-7; TRBD1 matches 9 bases. Germline trimming cut 0 bases from V and 4 bases from J; bases unmatched to any gene: 11. This CDR3 spans 17 amino acids. Germline V CDR1 and CDR2: SGHRS, YFSETQ.

The chain recombines TRBV27 with TRBJ1-1, with a tentative D call TRBD1 (5 bases). V lost 4 bases, J lost 2 bases, and 11 bases lay in between. This CDR3 region has 14 residues. Germline V lookup: CDR1 MNHEY, CDR2 SMNVEV (reference sequence). The CDR3 nucleotides read TGTGCCAGCAGTTCAGGGTCAATAAACACTGAAGCTTTCTTT. This encodes CASSSGSINTEAFF.

The J gene is TRBJ1-1, the V gene TRBV14, with D unresolved. CDR3 length equals 11 residues. CDR1 and CDR2 (germline): SGHDN, FVKESK. The V end was cut by 1 base, the J end by 8 bases, with 5 bases between. The CDR3 DNA sequence: TGTGCCAGCAGCCAAGGGCCGGAAGCTTTCTTT. Protein product: CASSQGPEAFF.

This chain uses TRBV7-2 with TRBJ1-2, with D maybe TRBD1 (6 bases). Trimming removed 8 bases from V and 2 bases from J, with 12 bases in between. CDR1 is SGHTA and CDR2 is FQGNSA in the germline V gene. CDR3 length: 13 residues. The CDR3 sequence: CASSGQTNYGYTF. CDR3 nucleotides: TGTGCCAGCTCCGGACAGACAAACTATGGCTACACCTTC. The variable domain in full, completed from reference TRBV7-2 and TRBJ1-2, reads GAGVSQSPSNKVTEKGKDVELRCDPISGHTALYWYRQSLGQGLEFLIYFQGNSAPDKSGLPSDRFSAERTGGSVSTLTIQRTQQEDSAVYLCASSGQTNYGYTFGSGTRLTVV.

This clone was detected a few times. The V gene is TRBV5-1, the J gene TRBJ2-2; D may be TRBD2 (6 bases). Trimming cost V 0 bases and J 3 bases, with 9 bases left between them. Germline V CDR1 and CDR2: SGHRS, YFSETQ. The CDR3 covers 15 residues. The CDR3 DNA sequence: TGCGCCAGCAGCTTGGATAGCGGTTACACCGGGGAGCTGTTTTTT. Protein: CASSLDSGYTGELFF.

This clone showed up just a few times. The chain has TRBV4-1 and TRBJ2-7, with 9 bases aligning to TRBD2. J lost 9 bases, V lost 0 bases, and 6 bases had no gene match. The length of the CDR3 is 14 residues. Germline assignment: CDR1 MGHRA and CDR2 YSYEKL. The DNA of the CDR3 is TGCGCCAGCAGCCAAGATAGCGGGAGCTCCCTGCAGTACTTC. The encoded protein is CASSQDSGSSLQYF.

The CDR3 loop reads CASRWSTGENTEAFF. The CDR3 DNA sequence: TGCGCCAGCAGGTGGTCGACAGGGGAGAACACTGAAGCTTTCTTT. The chain has TRBV5-1 and TRBJ1-1; 8 bases match TRBD1. This CDR3 contains 15 residues. Germline values: CDR1 SGHRS, CDR2 YFSETQ. Trimming removed 5 bases from V and 1 base from J; junction bases left unmatched: 7.

The rearrangement joins TRBV5-5 to TRBJ1-2, with a tentative D call TRBD1 (6 bases). Looked up from germline, CDR1 is SGHKS and CDR2 is YYEKEE (reference sequence). V lost 6 bases to trimming and J lost 8 bases, with 17 bases between them. The CDR3 length is 13 residues. CDR3 nucleotides: TGTGCCAGCAACGAAGGGGGGGCGCGGGGCTACACCTTC. This translates into CASNEGGARGYTF.

The chain has TRBV4-1 and TRBJ1-5; TRBD1 aligns across 9 bases. Germline CDR1 is MGHRA and CDR2 is YSYEKL. V lost 6 bases and J lost 5; bases outside the gene matches: 8. The CDR3 contains 15 residues. CDR3 DNA sequence: TGCGCCAGCAGTCGGACAGGGGAGGGTGATCAGCCCCAGCATTTT. Its translation: CASSRTGEGDQPQHF.

The chain employs TRBV11-3 and TRBJ1-1; D call uncertain. V lost 2 bases and J lost 0, with 13 bases in between. The CDR3 is 16 amino acids. Germline CDR1 SGHNT, CDR2 YENEEA. The CDR3 region has the DNA TGTGCCAGCAGCTTATTTTTCGACACACTGAACACTGAAGCTTTCTTT. It translates to CASSLFFDTLNTEAFF. Full variable domain (remainder filled in from reference TRBV11-3 and TRBJ1-1): EAGVVQSPRYKIIEKKQPVAFWCNPISGHNTLYWYLQNLGQGPELLIRYENEEAVDDSQLPKDRFSAERLKGVDSTLKIQPAELGDSAVYLCASSLFFDTLNTEAFFGQGTRLTVV.

The chain uses TRBV29-1 and TRBJ1-1; tentatively, D is TRBD1 (5 bases). The CDR3 totals 12 residues. V gave up 3 bases and J gave up 7 bases, with 12 bases separating them. CDR1 and CDR2 (germline): SQVTM, ANQGSEA. CDR3 in amino acids: CSVDRQLDEAFF. In DNA form, the CDR3 reads TGCAGCGTTGACAGACAGCTTGATGAAGCTTTCTTT.

The chain carries TRBV27 and TRBJ2-5, with TRBD2 matching over 9 bases. The CDR3 has 14 residues. Unmatched junction bases numbered 2, after V lost 1 base and J lost 5 bases. Germline CDR1 MNHEY, CDR2 SMNVEV (reference sequence). The CDR3 coding sequence is TGTGCCAGCAGTTTATTAGGACTAGCGGAGACCCAGTACTTC. Translated, it gives CASSLLGLAETQYF.

The gene calls are TRBV5-6 and TRBJ1-2; 8 bases fit TRBD1. The CDR3 sequence is 13 residues long. Germline V lookup: CDR1 SGHDT, CDR2 YYEEEE. The V and J ends lost 4 bases and 2 bases, in that order; junction bases with no gene match: 1. The CDR3 loop is CASSPGGNYGYTF. CDR3 DNA: TGTGCCAGCAGCCCAGGGGGCAACTATGGCTACACCTTC.

V is TRBV29-1 and J is TRBJ2-7; the match to TRBD1 covers 7 bases. The trim removed 2 bases at V and 1 base at J, leaving 8 bases unmatched. CDR3 length: 15 amino acids. Germline V CDR1 and CDR2: SQVTM, ANQGSEA. CDR3 in amino acids: CSVEPYTGDSYEQYF. CDR3 bases: TGCAGCGTTGAACCATACACAGGGGATTCCTACGAGCAGTACTTC.

CDR3 nucleotide sequence: TGTGCCAGCAGCCCATTGGACAGCCCTTATGGCTACACCTTC. It encodes CASSPLDSPYGYTF. The V call is TRBV9, the J call TRBJ1-2, with D possibly matching TRBD1 (6 bases). The CDR3 contains 14 residues. The germline V gene has CDR1 SGDLS and CDR2 YYNGEE. V was pared by 4 bases and J by 5 bases, with 15 bases between.

The chain combines TRBV7-9 with TRBJ2-7; TRBD2 is a possible D gene (6 bases). This CDR3 is built from 14 residues. From germline, CDR1 is SEHNR and CDR2 FQNEAQ (reference sequence). Trimming stripped 5 bases from V and 2 bases from J, with 13 bases between. CDR3: CASSLGTRAYEQYF. CDR3 DNA: TGTGCCAGCAGCCTTGGGACTCGAGCCTACGAGCAGTACTTC.

V and J are TRBV27 and TRBJ1-6; D is perhaps TRBD1 (5 bases). In germline, CDR1 is MNHEY, CDR2 SMNVEV (reference sequence). V lost 6 bases, J lost 10 bases, and 13 bases lay in between. This CDR3 is 13 amino acids long. The CDR3 sequence is CASSSRVSSPLHF. The CDR3 DNA reads as TGTGCCAGCAGCTCCAGGGTTTCCTCACCCCTCCACTTT.

The rearrangement links TRBV7-2 to TRBJ2-3, with D tentatively TRBD2 (5 bases). Germline CDR1 is SGHTA and CDR2 is FQGNSA. The CDR3 is 18 residues long. The V end was cut by 5 bases, the J end by 3 bases, with 24 bases between. This CDR3 is CASSLQVGGGIRTDTQYF. CDR3 coding DNA: TGTGCCAGCAGCCTCCAGGTCGGAGGAGGTATTCGGACAGATACGCAGTATTTT. Complete variable domain (other parts from reference TRBV7-2 and TRBJ2-3): GAGVSQSPSNKVTEKGKDVELRCDPISGHTALYWYRQSLGQGLEFLIYFQGNSAPDKSGLPSDRFSAERTGGSVSTLTIQRTQQEDSAVYLCASSLQVGGGIRTDTQYFGPGTRLTVL.

The chain has TRBV6-1 and TRBJ1-1; no firm D call. V was shortened by 6 bases and J by 4 bases, with 12 bases between the two germline ends. The germline CDR1 and CDR2 sequences are MNHNS and SASEGT. The CDR3 has 13 residues. The CDR3 nucleotides read TGTGCCAGCAGCCTAGGGCGGGGCACTGAAGCTTTCTTT. Translation gives CASSLGRGTEAFF.

This chain joins TRBV5-4 and TRBJ2-7; D ambiguous. The V end lost 0 bases, the J end lost 3 bases, and 10 bases lay between the germline ends. The germline CDR1 and CDR2 sequences are SGHNT and YYREEE (reference sequence). This CDR3 is built from 14 residues. CDR3 sequence: CASSLGESYYEQYF. CDR3 DNA sequence: TGTGCCAGCAGCTTGGGAGAGTCTTACTACGAGCAGTACTTC.

This clone has more than one count but fewer than ten. J is TRBJ2-1 and V is TRBV5-1; weak D call: TRBD2 (5 bases). Trimming pared 1 base from V and 5 bases from J, leaving 16 bases between. CDR1 and CDR2 (germline): SGHRS, YFSETQ. The CDR3 runs 16 residues. This CDR3 reads CASSLRGDIGNNEQFF. CDR3 nucleotide sequence: TGCGCCAGCAGCTTGCGGGGTGACATCGGGAACAATGAGCAGTTCTTC.

On this clone itself: Within the sample, other DNA sequences also encode this same CDR3. The gene calls are TRBV5-6 and TRBJ1-1; D perhaps matches TRBD1 (6 bases). Germline CDR1 is SGHDT and CDR2 is YYEEEE. The CDR3 runs to 13 residues. The ends were cut back, 0 bases at V and 6 bases at J, with 9 bases in the middle. Here the CDR3 reads CASSLDRAAEAFF. CDR3 in DNA: TGTGCCAGCAGCTTGGACAGGGCGGCTGAAGCTTTCTTT.

The chain employs TRBV6-6 and TRBJ2-5, with 12 bases lining up with TRBD2. The J call may be faulty, since TRBJ2-7 better matches the DNA end. Germline values: CDR1 MNHNY, CDR2 SVGAGI (reference sequence). The CDR3 loop spans 14 amino acids. Here the CDR3 DNA reads TGTGCCAGCAGACCGCTAGCGGGGGGGTACGAGCAGTACTTC. Its protein is CASRPLAGGYEQYF.

The sample holds a few counts of this clone. J is TRBJ1-1 and V is TRBV2; D gene uncertain. CDR1 is SNHLY and CDR2 is FYNNEI in the germline V gene. The CDR3 length is 13 residues. Trimming took 7 bases from V and 0 from J, leaving 9 bases between them. The DNA for the CDR3 is TGTGCCAGCAAGATGGAGGTGAACACTGAAGCTTTCTTT. This codes for CASKMEVNTEAFF. Supplemented by reference TRBV2 and TRBJ1-1, the full variable domain reads EPEVTQTPSHQVTQMGQEVILRCVPISNHLYFYWYRQILGQKVEFLVSFYNNEISEKSEIFDDQFSVERPDGSNFTLKIRSTKLEDSAMYFCASKMEVNTEAFFGQGTRLTVV.

The rearrangement uses TRBV5-1 and TRBJ2-1; TRBD2 aligns across 9 bases. The CDR3 totals 14 residues. Losses at the gene ends were 3 bases for V and 6 bases for J; bases not matched to a gene: 4. Germline lookup yields CDR1 SGHRS and CDR2 YFSETQ. The CDR3 DNA is TGCGCCAGCAGCTCAGGGACTAGCAGCAATGAGCAGTTCTTC. It specifies CASSSGTSSNEQFF.

This clone was observed once. The gene calls are TRBV5-1 and TRBJ2-3, with a weak D call TRBD1 (6 bases). V dropped 0 bases and J dropped 6 bases, with 11 bases sitting between them. This CDR3 has 14 residues. Germline V lookup: CDR1 SGHRS, CDR2 YFSETQ. CDR3 amino acids: CASSLGWTADTQYF. The CDR3 DNA is TGCGCCAGCAGCTTGGGATGGACAGCTGATACGCAGTATTTT.

This clone was detected only a few times. This rearrangement joins TRBV11-2 to TRBJ2-3; possible D gene TRBD2, 7 bases. This CDR3 is 16 amino acids long. Trimming left V 5 bases short and J 0 bases short, with 15 bases between. The germline V gene encodes CDR1 SGHAT and CDR2 FQNNGV. The CDR3 spells CASSPTRGGSTDTQYF. The CDR3 DNA reads as TGTGCCAGCAGCCCGACAAGGGGGGGAAGCACAGATACGCAGTATTTT.

On this clone itself: Other DNA sequences in this sample translate to the same CDR3. This chain uses TRBV6-5 with TRBJ2-3, with 8 positions matching TRBD2. The germline V gene has CDR1 MNHEY and CDR2 SVGAGI. V shed 11 bases and J 0 bases; nucleotides not matched to a gene: 7. The CDR3 contains 14 residues. The CDR3 loop is CASGASGSTDTQYF. The CDR3 DNA reads TGTGCCTCCGGGGCTAGCGGGAGCACAGATACGCAGTATTTT.

The chain recombines TRBV5-4 with TRBJ1-1; 7 bases match TRBD1. Germline-derived CDR1 and CDR2 are SGHNT and YYREEE (reference sequence). The CDR3 is 16 amino acids. Trimming removed 3 bases from V and 1 base from J; junction bases left unmatched: 9. CDR3 region: CASSSPGQPKNTEAFF. The CDR3 region has the DNA TGTGCCAGCAGCTCTCCGGGACAGCCTAAGAACACTGAAGCTTTCTTT.

This clone showed up just a few times. The chain recombines TRBV12-5 with TRBJ1-4; no clear D gene. The CDR3 has 19 amino acids. Germline V gives CDR1 LGHNT, CDR2 FRNRAP. V lost 0 bases, J lost 0 bases, and 17 bases lay in between. The CDR3, as DNA: TGTGCTAGTGGTTTGGTACGGGGAGGGAGAGTTGCAACTAATGAAAAACTGTTTTTT. Translating it yields CASGLVRGGRVATNEKLFF.

This clone was detected a few times. V usage is TRBV19 and J usage is TRBJ2-7; 7 bases agree with TRBD2. In germline, CDR1 is LNHDA, CDR2 SQIVND (reference sequence). CDR3 size: 17 residues. Losses at the gene ends were 2 bases for V and 4 bases for J; bases not matched to a gene: 14. This CDR3 is CASSISPLKTSRYEQYF. In nucleotides, the CDR3 is TGTGCCAGTAGTATAAGCCCGTTAAAGACTAGCAGGTACGAGCAGTACTTC. Full variable domain (rest looked up from reference TRBV19 and TRBJ2-7): DGGITQSPKYLFRKEGQNVTLSCEQNLNHDAMYWYRQDPGQGLRLIYYSQIVNDFQKGDIAEGYSVSREKKESFPLTVTSAQKNPTAFYLCASSISPLKTSRYEQYFGPGTRLTVT.

The rearrangement joins TRBV9 to TRBJ2-7, with D perhaps matching TRBD1 (6 bases). Trimming removed 1 base at V and 4 bases at J, with 15 bases between. CDR3 length: 15 residues. From germline, CDR1 is SGDLS and CDR2 YYNGEE. The CDR3 region is CASSVTPQGRYEQYF. The CDR3 coding sequence is TGTGCCAGCAGCGTAACTCCCCAGGGGAGATACGAGCAGTACTTC.